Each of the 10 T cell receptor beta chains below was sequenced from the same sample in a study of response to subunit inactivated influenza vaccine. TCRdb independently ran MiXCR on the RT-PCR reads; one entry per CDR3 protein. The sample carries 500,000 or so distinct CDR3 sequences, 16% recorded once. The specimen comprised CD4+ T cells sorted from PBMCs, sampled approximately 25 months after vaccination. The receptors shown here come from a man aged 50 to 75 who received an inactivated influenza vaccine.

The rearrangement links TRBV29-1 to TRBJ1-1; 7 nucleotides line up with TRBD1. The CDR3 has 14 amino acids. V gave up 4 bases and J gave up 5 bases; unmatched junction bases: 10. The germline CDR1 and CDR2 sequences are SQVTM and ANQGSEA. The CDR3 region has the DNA TGCAGCGTTGCTCGAGACAGGGATGGGACTGAAGCTTTCTTT. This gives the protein CSVARDRDGTEAFF.

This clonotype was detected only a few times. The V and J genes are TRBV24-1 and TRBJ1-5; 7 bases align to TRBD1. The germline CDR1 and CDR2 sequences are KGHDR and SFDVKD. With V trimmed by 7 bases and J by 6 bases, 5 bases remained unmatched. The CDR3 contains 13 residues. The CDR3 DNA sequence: TGTGCCACCAGCACGACAGGGATTCAGCCCCAGCATTTT. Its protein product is CATSTTGIQPQHF.

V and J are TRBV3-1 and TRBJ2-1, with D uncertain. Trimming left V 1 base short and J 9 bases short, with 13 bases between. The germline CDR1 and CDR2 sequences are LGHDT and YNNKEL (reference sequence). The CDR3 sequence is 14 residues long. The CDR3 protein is CASSQGRTSSEQFF. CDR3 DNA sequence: TGTGCCAGCAGCCAAGGACGGACCTCCAGTGAGCAGTTCTTC.

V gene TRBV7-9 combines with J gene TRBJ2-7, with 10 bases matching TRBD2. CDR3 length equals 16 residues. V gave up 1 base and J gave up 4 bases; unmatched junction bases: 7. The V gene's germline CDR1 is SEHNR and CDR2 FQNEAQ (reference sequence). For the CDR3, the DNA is TGTGCCAGCAGCTTAGATCTTAGCGGGAGGAGATACGAGCAGTACTTC. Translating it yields CASSLDLSGRRYEQYF.

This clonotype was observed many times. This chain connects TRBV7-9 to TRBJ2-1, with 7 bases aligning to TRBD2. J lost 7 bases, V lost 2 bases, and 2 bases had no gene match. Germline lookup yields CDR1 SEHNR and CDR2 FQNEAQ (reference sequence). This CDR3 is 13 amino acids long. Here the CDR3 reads CASSLRRGNEQFF. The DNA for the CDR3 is TGTGCCAGCAGCTTAAGGCGGGGGAATGAGCAGTTCTTC.

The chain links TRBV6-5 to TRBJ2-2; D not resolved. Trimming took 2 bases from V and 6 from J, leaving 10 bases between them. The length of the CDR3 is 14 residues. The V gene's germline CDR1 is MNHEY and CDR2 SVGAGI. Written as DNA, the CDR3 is TGTGCCAGCAGTTACCTCGCGAGGTCCGGGGAGCTGTTTTTT. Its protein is CASSYLARSGELFF.

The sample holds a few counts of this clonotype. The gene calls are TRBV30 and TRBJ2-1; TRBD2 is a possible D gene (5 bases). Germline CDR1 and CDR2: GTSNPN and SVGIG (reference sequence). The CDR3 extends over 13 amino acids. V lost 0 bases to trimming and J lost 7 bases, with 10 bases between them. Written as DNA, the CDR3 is TGTGCCTGGAGTGTTATGGGGAGAAATGAGCAGTTCTTC. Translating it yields CAWSVMGRNEQFF.

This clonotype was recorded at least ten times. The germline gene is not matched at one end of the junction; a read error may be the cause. This CDR3 reads CSALSGTYSNNEQFF. CDR3 bases: TGCAGTGCTCTTAGCGGAACGTACTCCAACAATGAGCAGTTCTTC. The V and J genes are TRBV20-1 and TRBJ2-1; perhaps TRBD2 as D (6 bases). In germline, CDR1 is DFQATT, CDR2 SNEGSKA (reference sequence). The CDR3 has 15 amino acids.

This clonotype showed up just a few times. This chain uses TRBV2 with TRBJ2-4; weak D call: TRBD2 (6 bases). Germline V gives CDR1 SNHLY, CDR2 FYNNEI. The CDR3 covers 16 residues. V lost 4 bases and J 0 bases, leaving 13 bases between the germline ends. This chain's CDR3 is CASSGDSGTAKNIQYF. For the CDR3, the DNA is TGTGCCAGCAGTGGGGACTCCGGGACAGCCAAAAACATTCAGTACTTC.

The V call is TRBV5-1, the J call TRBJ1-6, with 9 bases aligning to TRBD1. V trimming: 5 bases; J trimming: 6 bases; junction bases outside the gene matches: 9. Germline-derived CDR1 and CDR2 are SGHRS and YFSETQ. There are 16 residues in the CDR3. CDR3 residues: CASRGGQGVGNSPLHF. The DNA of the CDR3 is TGCGCCAGCAGAGGGGGACAGGGAGTGGGTAATTCACCCCTCCACTTT.